The 9 T cell receptor beta chains given below trace back to one sample, sequenced in a study of cytomegalovirus exposure and HLA in healthy donors. The study ran its PCR with 60 Vbeta and 13 Jbeta primers. The data were produced by immunoSEQ multiplex PCR, yet TCRdb's version contains in-frame clones alone and is incomplete. The sample lists about 120,000 clones, over 15% occurring once. The material sequenced was PBMCs. Receptor source: a female donor in good health and CMV-seropositive.

This clone came up a few times. The chain carries TRBV5-4 and TRBJ2-1, with 12 positions matching TRBD1. The V and J ends lost 4 bases and 16 bases, in that order; junction bases with no gene match: 18. From germline, CDR1 is SGHNT and CDR2 YYREEE (reference sequence). CDR3 length: 16 amino acids. CDR3 DNA: TGTGCCAGCAGCCCGTGGCTGGGACAGGGGGCGCCCGATAGCTTCTTC. It is translated as CASSPWLGQGAPDSFF.

V and J are TRBV2 and TRBJ1-2; the match to TRBD1 covers 10 bases. Germline CDR1 reads SNHLY; CDR2 reads FYNNEI. With 10 bases clipped from V and 6 bases from J, the junction kept 11 bases outside the gene matches. The CDR3 runs 14 residues. The CDR3 DNA reads as TGTGCCACGAAGCGACAGGGGGCCAAGGATGGCTACACCTTC. Translating it yields CATKRQGAKDGYTF.

The genes are TRBV7-9 and TRBJ2-7; 8 nucleotides agree with TRBD1. Germline CDR1 reads SEHNR; CDR2 reads FQNEAQ (reference sequence). J was trimmed by 2 bases and V by 4 bases; bases with no gene match: 4. This CDR3 has 14 residues. CDR3 amino acids: CASSSRQGTYEQYF. In DNA form, the CDR3 reads TGTGCCAGCAGCTCAAGACAGGGGACCTACGAGCAGTACTTC. Complete variable domain (other parts from reference TRBV7-9 and TRBJ2-7): DTGVSQNPRHKITKRGQNVTFRCDPISEHNRLYWYRQTLGQGPEFLTYFQNEAQLEKSRLLSDRFSAERPKGSFSTLEIQRTEQGDSAMYLCASSSRQGTYEQYFGPGTRLTVT.

The chain is built from TRBV7-2 and TRBJ1-1; possible D gene TRBD1, 5 bases. V shed 5 bases and J shed 1 base, with 11 bases lying between them. The germline V gene has CDR1 SGHTA and CDR2 FQGNSA. The CDR3 runs to 14 residues. The CDR3 loop reads CASSAGWRNTEAFF. CDR3 coding DNA: TGTGCCAGCAGCGCAGGGTGGAGGAACACTGAAGCTTTCTTT.

The chain links TRBV13 to TRBJ1-1, with D unresolved. Germline V gene sequence: CDR1 PRHDT, CDR2 FYEKMQ (reference sequence). This CDR3 comprises 14 residues. The V and J ends lost 7 bases and 1 base respectively, with 13 bases between them. The CDR3 sequence: CASNSGQPNTEAFF. For the CDR3, the DNA is TGTGCCAGCAACAGTGGGCAGCCGAACACTGAAGCTTTCTTT.

This clone was seen only a few times. The genes are TRBV6-6 and TRBJ1-5; perhaps TRBD1 as D (6 bases). Trimming removed 1 base at V and 1 base at J, with 11 bases between. The length of the CDR3 is 16 residues. From germline, CDR1 is MNHNY and CDR2 SVGAGI (reference sequence). This chain's CDR3 is CASSYYPGESNQPQHF. The CDR3 DNA follows: TGTGCCAGCAGTTACTATCCAGGGGAGAGCAATCAGCCCCAGCATTTT.

This chain connects TRBV27 to TRBJ2-7, with 8 nucleotides matching TRBD1. Unmatched junction bases numbered 9, after V lost 6 bases and J lost 2 bases. Per germline, CDR1 MNHEY and CDR2 SMNVEV (reference sequence). The CDR3 contains 15 residues. The DNA for the CDR3 is TGTGCCAGCAGCCCACAGGGGGGCTCTCCCTACGAGCAGTACTTC. Its translation: CASSPQGGSPYEQYF.

The chain uses TRBV4-1 and TRBJ1-1; maybe TRBD1 (5 bases). The V gene lost 0 bases and the J gene lost 3 bases, with 11 bases spanning the gap. CDR1 MGHRA and CDR2 YSYEKL come from the germline V gene. The CDR3 sequence is 15 residues long. CDR3 nucleotide sequence: TGCGCCAGCAGCCAAGAGATCGCCAGGGACACTGAAGCTTTCTTT. Its protein product is CASSQEIARDTEAFF.

The chain uses TRBV27 and TRBJ2-3, with D possibly matching TRBD2 (6 bases). The CDR3 runs to 21 residues. Trimming removed 8 bases at V and 0 bases at J, with 33 bases between. Per germline, CDR1 MNHEY and CDR2 SMNVEV (reference sequence). The CDR3 loop reads CASVTHGARETVPASTDTQYF. In DNA form, the CDR3 reads TGTGCCAGCGTTACCCACGGAGCCCGGGAGACGGTTCCCGCTAGCACAGATACGCAGTATTTT.